This T cell receptor (beta chain) was identified during a study of T cells after yellow fever vaccination. V was cut by 0 bases and J by 2 bases, with 8 bases left in between. Germline CDR1 reads LGHNA; CDR2 reads YSLEER. The CDR3 has 14 amino acids. The study's findings and limits: Relatively few clonotypes were ones that appeared in both CD4 and CD8 compartments.

In making TCR cDNA, 5'RACE template switching added a universal primer site and UMIs to it. One entry per CDR3 protein, called by TCRdb with MiXCR from the 5' RACE reads. The table records more than 65,000 distinct CDR3 sequences, more than 10% of them present only once. This receptor was identified in a man younger than 35 who received the YFV17D yellow fever vaccine. The chain joins TRBV4-3 to TRBJ2-7; D unresolved. The sample in question was CD8+ T cells not binding an NS4B(214-222) dextramer, sorted from PBMCs, obtained 21 days after the first yellow fever vaccination. CDR3 coding DNA: TGCGCCAGCAGCCAAGACGGGCTTGCCTACGAGCAGTACTTC. Protein: CASSQDGLAYEQYF.